One T cell receptor (beta chain) is described in this entry. Trimming left V 0 bases short and J 5 bases short, with 14 bases between. Germline V gene data show CDR1 as SGHNT and CDR2 as YYREEE (reference sequence). The CDR3 totals 15 residues. This entry belongs to a study of CD8 T cells in Susac syndrome. Random hexamers primed reverse transcription of about 0.5 to 1 ug RNA. Multiplex immunoSEQ PCR targeted 54 Vbeta and 13 Jbeta TCR beta segments. TCRdb passed the immunoSEQ multiplex PCR reads through MiXCR, listing each CDR3 protein once. The sample lists roughly 200,000 distinct CDR3 sequences; more than 90% were seen once.

J is TRBJ2-5 and V is TRBV5-4; perhaps TRBD2 as D (6 bases). The sample consisted of CD4+ T cells from PBMCs. The receptor was isolated from a human donor with multiple sclerosis. CDR3 sequence: CASSLASGVGETQYF. CDR3 sequence (DNA): TGTGCCAGCAGCTTGGCCTCGGGGGTAGGCGAGACCCAGTACTTC.